Below, 27 T cell receptor beta chains from the same sample are listed, as sequenced in a study of T cell clones after liver transplantation (dated by TCRdb to the late 2010s). The library was built by means of the immunoSEQ multiplex PCR assay. This is the immuneACCESS table as TCRdb keeps it, with only in-frame sequences that have V and J called. A part of the clones is gone; compared with another copy, unresolved V genes explain less than half, and the rest is unexplained. The sample table records 50,000 to 60,000 clones; under 85% of these occur just once. The ten most abundant clones make up around 9.1% of the sample. The source was CD4+ T cells from blood, collected at the 22-month timepoint. The receptors were sampled from a human patient who received a liver transplant. Donor T cells from the graft may be present among the T cells after a transplant.

The chain carries TRBV5-1 and TRBJ2-1; TRBD1 agrees at 7 bases. CDR1 and CDR2 (germline): SGHRS, YFSETQ. Unmatched junction bases numbered 5, after V lost 0 bases and J lost 2 bases. This CDR3 is built from 16 residues. DNA of the CDR3: TGCGCCAGCAGCTTGGGTTCGGGGACAGCCTACAATGAGCAGTTCTTC. This translates into CASSLGSGTAYNEQFF.

The chain employs TRBV23-1 and TRBJ1-5; D possibly corresponds to TRBD1 (6 bases). TRBV23-1 qualifies as an ORF whose function is uncertain. V dropped 3 bases and J dropped 2 bases, with 17 bases sitting between them. The CDR3 has 17 amino acids. The CDR3 loop is CASSHSLQGLRNQPQHF. In DNA form, the CDR3 reads TGCGCCAGCAGTCACTCACTACAGGGTCTTCGCAATCAGCCCCAGCATTTT.

The chain employs TRBV5-5 and TRBJ2-5, with a tentative D call TRBD1 (6 bases). The germline V gene has CDR1 SGHKS and CDR2 YYEKEE (reference sequence). The CDR3 spans 15 residues. Deletions cut 5 bases from V and 1 base from J, with 15 bases between. The CDR3 sequence: CASSNTGTSQETQYF. DNA of the CDR3: TGTGCCAGCAGTAATACCGGGACAAGCCAAGAGACCCAGTACTTC.

The chain carries TRBV4-1 and TRBJ1-6; D perhaps matches TRBD1 (5 bases). CDR3 length: 16 amino acids. Germline values: CDR1 MGHRA, CDR2 YSYEKL. V was cut by 1 base and J by 5 bases, with 12 bases left in between. The CDR3 reads CASSQGRATDNSPLHF. The DNA of the CDR3 is TGCGCCAGCAGCCAAGGAAGGGCGACAGATAATTCACCCCTCCACTTT.

This chain uses TRBV29-1 with TRBJ2-2; 11 nucleotides align to TRBD1. The CDR3 is 14 residues long. The V segment lost 3 bases and the J segment 6 bases; nucleotides outside the gene matches: 3. CDR1 and CDR2 (germline): SQVTM, ANQGSEA. The CDR3 is CSVDRTGGPGELFF. CDR3 nucleotide sequence: TGCAGCGTTGACCGGACAGGGGGCCCCGGGGAGCTGTTTTTT.

This clone was seen once. The rearrangement uses TRBV6-5 and TRBJ1-1, with D perhaps matching TRBD1 (6 bases). This CDR3 spans 15 amino acids. Trimming left V 6 bases short and J 7 bases short, with 21 bases between. Germline CDR1 reads MNHEY; CDR2 reads SVGAGI. In nucleotides, the CDR3 is TGTGCCAGCAGGGAATACGGGCAGGGGTCCAATGAAGCTTTCTTT. Translation gives CASREYGQGSNEAFF.

This clone was seen a single time. This chain uses TRBV19 with TRBJ2-5, with TRBD1 as a possible D gene (6 bases). Germline CDR1 LNHDA, CDR2 SQIVND (reference sequence). Trimming stripped 1 base from V and 5 bases from J, with 11 bases between. This CDR3 comprises 14 residues. The CDR3 sequence: CASSIGSGDETQYF. The CDR3 DNA is TGTGCCAGTAGTATAGGTTCAGGGGACGAGACCCAGTACTTC.

The V gene is TRBV29-1, the J gene TRBJ1-5, with D tentatively TRBD1 (5 bases). Trimming removed 7 bases at V and 8 bases at J, with 21 bases between. Germline CDR1 SQVTM, CDR2 ANQGSEA. The CDR3 extends over 14 amino acids. The CDR3 here is CSAGENGGMEPQHF. In DNA form, the CDR3 reads TGCAGCGCCGGGGAGAATGGGGGGATGGAGCCCCAGCATTTT.

This clone was counted between two and nine times. The chain employs TRBV14 and TRBJ1-2, with TRBD1 matching over 7 bases. Germline CDR1 and CDR2: SGHDN and FVKESK. V was clipped by 5 bases and J by 7 bases; unmatched bases: 10. This CDR3 has 14 residues. CDR3 bases: TGTGCCAGCAGCGCCCGACAGGGAGGGTCTGGCTACACCTTC. Encoded protein: CASSARQGGSGYTF.

The chain uses TRBV11-2 and TRBJ2-3, with D tentatively TRBD1 or TRBD2 (7 bases each). The germline gives CDR1 SGHAT, CDR2 FQNNGV. This CDR3 region has 16 residues. V dropped 5 bases and J dropped 5 bases, with 20 bases sitting between them. CDR3 protein: CASSPQGGGIGDTQYF. The CDR3 coding sequence is TGTGCCAGCAGCCCGCAGGGGGGGGGCATTGGAGATACGCAGTATTTT. Looking up the rest from reference TRBV11-2 and TRBJ2-3 gives the full variable domain: EAGVAQSPRYKIIEKRQSVAFWCNPISGHATLYWYQQILGQGPKLLIQFQNNGVVDDSQLPKDRFSAERLKGVDSTLKIQPAKLEDSAVYLCASSPQGGGIGDTQYFGPGTRLTVL.

V is TRBV5-1 and J is TRBJ2-3; no clear D gene. V lost 1 base and J 2 bases, leaving 11 bases between the germline ends. Per germline, CDR1 SGHRS and CDR2 YFSETQ. This CDR3 is built from 15 residues. DNA for the CDR3: TGCGCCAGCAGCTTGTCGGGCGAGGCCACAGATACGCAGTATTTT. As protein: CASSLSGEATDTQYF.

This chain connects TRBV9 to TRBJ2-1, with 9 nucleotides matching TRBD2. CDR1 SGDLS and CDR2 YYNGEE come from the germline V gene. V trimming: 3 bases; J trimming: 8 bases; junction bases outside the gene matches: 6. The CDR3 sequence is 14 residues long. CDR3 amino acids: CASSGLAVFDEQFF. The DNA of the CDR3 is TGTGCCAGCAGCGGACTAGCGGTTTTCGATGAGCAGTTCTTC.

The rearrangement links TRBV4-2 to TRBJ1-4, with D maybe TRBD1 (5 bases). This CDR3 contains 16 residues. Germline CDR1 and CDR2: LGHNA and YNFKEQ. V lost 1 base to trimming and J lost 0 bases, with 9 bases between them. The DNA of the CDR3 is TGTGCCAGCAGCCAAGTCGGGGGTCCAACTAATGAAAAACTGTTTTTT. This codes for CASSQVGGPTNEKLFF.

V is TRBV2 and J is TRBJ2-7; the match to TRBD2 covers 8 bases. This CDR3 spans 13 amino acids. Germline CDR1 reads SNHLY; CDR2 reads FYNNEI. Trimming cost V 6 bases and J 3 bases; bases outside gene matches: 4. DNA of the CDR3: TGTGCCAGCAGGGCAGCGGGGGTCTACGAGCAGTACTTC. Its translation is CASRAAGVYEQYF.

The CDR3 sequence: CASSPLGQGETQYF. As DNA, the CDR3 is TGTGCCAGCAGCCCCTTGGGACAGGGAGAGACCCAGTACTTC. This chain uses TRBV9 with TRBJ2-5, with TRBD1 matching over 9 bases. J gave up 4 bases and V 4 bases, and 5 bases lay outside the gene matches. Germline-derived CDR1 and CDR2 are SGDLS and YYNGEE. The CDR3 consists of 14 residues.

The gene calls are TRBV7-2 and TRBJ1-6; 7 bases are a match to TRBD1. The CDR3 is 16 amino acids. Germline trimming cut 4 bases from V and 2 bases from J; bases unmatched to any gene: 5. Germline V lookup: CDR1 SGHTA, CDR2 FQGNSA. CDR3 in amino acids: CASSWQGVPYNSPLHF. For the CDR3, the DNA is TGTGCCAGCAGCTGGCAGGGGGTCCCCTATAATTCACCCCTCCACTTT.

The gene calls are TRBV6-1 and TRBJ2-7, with 12 bases aligning to TRBD2. The junction had 2 bases not matched to a gene; V was cut back by 4 bases and J by 4 bases. The CDR3 loop spans 14 amino acids. Germline V gene data show CDR1 as MNHNS and CDR2 as SASEGT. The CDR3 sequence is CASSATSGGYEQYF. The DNA of the CDR3 is TGTGCCAGCAGTGCCACTAGCGGGGGGTACGAGCAGTACTTC.

The gene calls are TRBV28 and TRBJ1-4, with no clear D. The CDR3 is made up of 14 amino acids. V dropped 3 bases and J dropped 8 bases, with 13 bases sitting between them. Germline CDR1 is MDHEN and CDR2 is SYDVKM. DNA of the CDR3: TGTGCCAGCAGTTTCACCACAATGGGGGAAAAACTGTTTTTT. Translation: CASSFTTMGEKLFF.

The CDR3 loop reads CASTINSVAYNEQFF. The CDR3 nucleotides are TGTGCCAGTACCATCAACAGCGTTGCCTACAATGAGCAGTTCTTC. This rearrangement joins TRBV19 to TRBJ2-1; D is ambiguous. V was trimmed by 7 bases and J by 2 bases, leaving 15 bases between them. CDR3 length: 15 residues. The germline V gene has CDR1 LNHDA and CDR2 SQIVND (reference sequence).

This chain joins TRBV15 and TRBJ2-3; TRBD1 is a possible D gene (5 bases). Looked up from germline, CDR1 is LNHNV and CDR2 is YYDKDF (reference sequence). V lost 3 bases to trimming and J lost 2 bases, with 12 bases between them. The CDR3 runs to 15 residues. The CDR3 DNA sequence: TGTGCCACCAGCAGGACAGCGACTGTCACAGATACGCAGTATTTT. Translating gives CATSRTATVTDTQYF.

The gene calls are TRBV7-2 and TRBJ1-2; possible D gene TRBD1, 5 bases. Germline CDR1 reads SGHTA; CDR2 reads FQGNSA. CDR3 length equals 12 residues. V was cut by 6 bases and J by 8 bases, with 13 bases left in between. The CDR3 DNA reads TGTGCCAGCAGTGACGGGGGTGGAGGCTACACCTTC. It yields the protein CASSDGGGGYTF.

Remarks on this clone: At one end, the junction sequence differs from germline, possibly due to a read error. The chain joins TRBV7-9 to TRBJ1-4; TRBD1 matches at 9 bases. This CDR3 has 15 residues. The germline V gene encodes CDR1 SEHNR and CDR2 FQNEAQ (reference sequence). CDR3 nucleotides: TGTGCCAGCAGCGTAGCCGGGACAGGGATCGAAAAACTGTTTTTT. Translation: CASSVAGTGIEKLFF.

CDR3 DNA sequence: TGTGCCAGCAGCCTCCAGACTAGCGGGGCGTACAATGAGCAGTTCTTC. It codes for CASSLQTSGAYNEQFF. This chain links TRBV7-2 with TRBJ2-1, with TRBD2 identical over 11 bases. The CDR3 spans 16 residues. CDR1 SGHTA and CDR2 FQGNSA come from the germline V gene. J lost 4 bases, V lost 5 bases, and 7 bases had no gene match.

J is TRBJ1-5 and V is TRBV19, with no clear D. Trimming took off 7 bases at V and 0 bases at J, with 13 bases between the two ends. CDR3 size: 15 residues. Germline-derived CDR1 and CDR2 are LNHDA and SQIVND (reference sequence). The CDR3 DNA reads TGTGCCAGTAAAAAGGACCGCGATAGCAATCAGCCCCAGCATTTT. Encoded protein: CASKKDRDSNQPQHF.

The chain recombines TRBV19 with TRBJ2-3; TRBD2 agrees at 15 bases. CDR1 LNHDA and CDR2 SQIVND come from the germline V gene (reference sequence). The trim removed 6 bases at V and 2 bases at J, leaving 9 bases unmatched. The CDR3 covers 18 residues. The chain's CDR3 is CASSRTSGGARSTDTQYF. The CDR3 nucleotides read TGTGCCAGTAGCAGGACTAGCGGGGGGGCCAGATCCACAGATACGCAGTATTTT.

This clone was observed a single time. The rearrangement uses TRBV11-3 and TRBJ2-3; D is undetermined. V was cut by 0 bases and J by 6 bases, with 7 bases left in between. Germline values: CDR1 SGHNT, CDR2 YENEEA. The CDR3 length is 13 residues. CDR3 in DNA: TGTGCCAGCAGCTTAGAAGTCGGGGATACGCAGTATTTT. Translation: CASSLEVGDTQYF.

This chain joins TRBV4-1 and TRBJ2-5; maybe TRBD1 (6 bases). Germline-derived CDR1 and CDR2 are MGHRA and YSYEKL. The CDR3 consists of 16 residues. Trimming removed 3 bases at V and 3 bases at J, with 17 bases between. CDR3 coding DNA: TGCGCCAGCAGCCAGGCGAGGTTAGGGGGAGAAGAGACCCAGTACTTC. It specifies CASSQARLGGEETQYF.